This is a list of T cell receptor beta chains from one sample in a study of immune cell composition in non-small cell lung cancer. Libraries were prepared by immunoSEQ multiplex PCR; TCRdb keeps only in-frame clonotypes and omits some of them. Of some 4,500 clones in the sample, 76% were seen once. The sample taken for sequencing was lung tumor tissue. The receptors here all came from a human donor with non-small cell lung cancer. CDR3s include the opening cysteine and the closing phenylalanine or tryptophan. A D gene is named only where the DNA matches it firmly. The size of a clone is reported for some rows only, either as once, few or many, or as a class for expanded clones.

d_call	v_call	clone_size	j_call	cdr3_aa	cdr3_nt
TRBD1	TRBV4-3	.	TRBJ2-5	CASSQVWQGEETQYF	TGCGCCAGCAGCCAAGTTTGGCAGGGGGAAGAGACCCAGTACTTC
TRBD1	TRBV28	.	TRBJ1-2	CASSPGTGGYDGYTF	TGTGCCAGCAGTCCTGGGACAGGGGGTTATGATGGCTACACCTTC
.	TRBV4-3	medium-sized	TRBJ1-3	CASSQDRGLSGNTIYF	TGCGCCAGCAGCCAAGATCGGGGACTCTCTGGAAACACCATATATTTT
TRBD2	TRBV28	once	TRBJ2-7	CASSTSGRSSYEQYF	TGTGCCAGCAGTACGAGCGGGAGAAGCTCCTACGAGCAGTACTTC
.	TRBV15	.	TRBJ2-3	CATSRDYNTDTQYF	TGTGCCACCAGCAGAGATTACAACACAGATACGCAGTATTTT
TRBD2	TRBV28	.	TRBJ2-7	CASRKLAGYRVSDEQYF	TGTGCCAGCAGGAAATTAGCGGGGTATCGTGTTTCGGACGAGCAGTACTTC
.	TRBV5-4	large	TRBJ1-1	CASSFFSMDTEAFF	TGTGCCAGCAGCTTCTTTAGTATGGACACTGAAGCTTTCTTT
.	TRBV10-2	.	TRBJ1-4	CASSERGGQGEKLFF	TGCGCCAGCAGTGAGAGGGGTGGGCAGGGAGAAAAACTGTTTTTT
TRBD1	TRBV7-2	.	TRBJ1-1	CASSFGTANTEAFF	TGTGCCAGCAGCTTCGGGACAGCGAACACTGAAGCTTTCTTT
TRBD1	TRBV28	.	TRBJ2-2	CASSSTGGRRGDTGELFF	TGTGCCAGCAGTTCAACAGGGGGCCGACGAGGGGACACCGGGGAGCTGTTTTTT
TRBD1	TRBV5-1	.	TRBJ1-4	CASSIGQGNEKLFF	TGCGCCAGCAGCATTGGACAGGGGAATGAAAAACTGTTTTTT
TRBD1	TRBV5-1	.	TRBJ2-2	CASSLDRVNGGELFF	TGCGCCAGCAGCCTGGACAGGGTGAATGGCGGGGAGCTGTTTTTT
.	TRBV19	once	TRBJ1-5	CASSIWTANNQPQHF	TGTGCCAGTAGCATATGGACAGCGAACAATCAGCCCCAGCATTTT
TRBD1	TRBV10-3	.	TRBJ2-7	CAITRQGAGGEQYF	TGTGCCATCACCAGACAGGGGGCGGGGGGAGAGCAGTACTTC
.	TRBV27	once	TRBJ1-4	CASSLSWGPATNEKLFF	TGTGCCAGCAGTTTATCCTGGGGCCCGGCAACTAATGAAAAACTGTTTTTT
.	TRBV6-5	.	TRBJ2-7	CVIDSTYEQYF	TGTGTCATCGACAGTACCTACGAGCAGTACTTC
TRBD2	TRBV7-7	.	TRBJ2-5	CASSLSTSGSGETQYF	TGTGCTAGCAGCTTATCGACTAGCGGGAGCGGGGAGACCCAGTACTTC
TRBD1	TRBV6-5	.	TRBJ2-5	CASRNRDSLQETQYF	TGTGCCAGCAGAAACCGGGACAGTTTACAAGAGACCCAGTACTTC
.	TRBV6-1	.	TRBJ1-4	CASSEGTANEKLFF	TGTGCCAGCAGTGAAGGGACAGCGAATGAAAAACTGTTTTTT
TRBD1	TRBV14	.	TRBJ1-1	CASSQRTGGVTEAFF	TGTGCCAGCAGCCAGAGGACAGGGGGCGTCACTGAAGCTTTCTTT
.	TRBV7-9	.	TRBJ2-5	CASSHTRESKETQYF	TGTGCCAGCAGCCACACCCGGGAATCGAAAGAGACCCAGTACTTC
.	TRBV19	.	TRBJ2-2	CASRSSTGELFF	TGTGCCAGTAGATCCTCCACCGGGGAGCTGTTTTTT
TRBD2	TRBV5-1	.	TRBJ2-1	CASSISGVSYNEQFF	TGCGCCAGCAGCATTAGCGGGGTCTCCTACAATGAGCAGTTCTTC
.	TRBV7-2	.	TRBJ2-1	CASTSGYNEQFF	TGTGCCAGCACCTCGGGCTACAATGAGCAGTTCTTC
TRBD2	TRBV30	.	TRBJ2-7	CAWTPGLIYEQYF	TGTGCCTGGACCCCGGGACTAATTTACGAGCAGTACTTC
TRBD1	TRBV9	few	TRBJ2-7	CASSVGGGGYEQYF	TGTGCCAGCAGCGTAGGAGGGGGCGGCTACGAGCAGTACTTC
.	TRBV30	.	TRBJ2-7	CAWALPLGGSYEQYF	TGTGCCTGGGCTCTTCCCCTAGGGGGCTCCTACGAGCAGTACTTC
TRBD1	TRBV30	.	TRBJ2-2	CAWGQLGQGSNTGELFF	TGTGCCTGGGGGCAATTGGGACAGGGATCGAACACCGGGGAGCTGTTTTTT
.	TRBV10-3	few	TRBJ1-1	CAIRRDGVNTEAFF	TGTGCCATCAGGAGGGATGGGGTGAACACTGAAGCTTTCTTT
.	TRBV5-1	.	TRBJ2-1	CASSLLGTIYNEQFF	TGCGCCAGCAGCTTGCTAGGTACCATATACAATGAGCAGTTCTTC
.	TRBV10-3	.	TRBJ2-2	CAISASEVLNTGELFF	TGTGCCATCAGTGCCTCCGAGGTCCTGAACACCGGGGAGCTGTTTTTT
TRBD1	TRBV6-4	.	TRBJ2-5	CASRRTGGQETQYF	TGTGCCAGCAGAAGAACAGGGGGTCAAGAGACCCAGTACTTC
TRBD1	TRBV5-1	.	TRBJ2-3	CASIRGTGGTDTQYF	TGCGCCAGCATCCGCGGGACAGGGGGCACAGATACGCAGTATTTT
.	TRBV28	.	TRBJ1-4	CASSLGAQTNEKLFF	TGTGCCAGCAGTTTGGGGGCGCAGACTAATGAAAAACTGTTTTTT